A single sample is the source of the 20 T cell receptor beta chains below, sequenced in a study of T cells in tumors after PD-1 blockade. Sequencing was performed with immunoSEQ multiplex PCR; in TCRdb, only in-frame clones are kept and a portion is missing. Of roughly 50,000 clones listed, over 75% are singletons. The material was PBMCs, obtained before anti-PD-1 treatment. The receptor set was obtained from a human donor with basal cell carcinoma.

J is TRBJ2-5 and V is TRBV30, with a tentative D call TRBD2 (5 bases). Trimming took 5 bases from V and 5 from J, leaving 9 bases between them. This CDR3 region has 11 residues. From germline, CDR1 is GTSNPN and CDR2 SVGIG (reference sequence). The CDR3 DNA is TGTGCCTGGGTACCGGGGGAGACCCAGTACTTC. It specifies CAWVPGETQYF. Full variable domain (rest looked up from reference TRBV30 and TRBJ2-5): SQTIHQWPATLVQPVGSPLSLECTVEGTSNPNLYWYRQAAGRGLQLLFYSVGIGQISSEVPQNLSASRPQDRQFILSSKKLLLSDSGFYLCAWVPGETQYFGPGTRLLVL.

The chain recombines TRBV5-4 with TRBJ2-2, with 8 bases aligning to TRBD1. The CDR3 runs to 16 residues. The ends lost 5 bases at V and 5 bases at J; junction bases unmatched: 11. The germline gives CDR1 SGHNT, CDR2 YYREEE (reference sequence). The CDR3 DNA reads TGTGCCAGCAGTACCTATCAGGGGGCAAATACCGGGGAGCTGTTTTTT. It yields the protein CASSTYQGANTGELFF.

V usage is TRBV9 and J usage is TRBJ1-3, with D perhaps TRBD1 (5 bases). The CDR3 length is 16 residues. V lost 4 bases, J lost 8 bases, and 22 bases lay in between. Germline loops: CDR1 SGDLS, CDR2 YYNGEE. The CDR3: CASSPRDGIREHTIYF. In DNA, the CDR3 is TGTGCCAGCAGCCCCAGAGACGGCATCAGGGAGCACACCATATATTTT.

The chain combines TRBV18 with TRBJ1-1, with D possibly matching TRBD1 (5 bases). V lost 4 bases, J lost 5 bases, and 14 bases lay in between. Germline-derived CDR1 and CDR2 are KGHSH and LQKENI. This CDR3 region has 14 residues. In nucleotides, the CDR3 is TGTGCCAGCTCACAGACGAGCGGGGGGACTGAAGCTTTCTTT. Its protein is CASSQTSGGTEAFF.

The chain has TRBV19 and TRBJ1-1; D is ambiguous. This CDR3 is 11 amino acids long. Germline V gives CDR1 LNHDA, CDR2 SQIVND (reference sequence). The V end was cut by 3 bases, the J end by 8 bases, with 7 bases between. CDR3 amino acids: CASSMSWEAFF. CDR3 DNA sequence: TGTGCCAGTAGTATGTCCTGGGAAGCTTTCTTT.

V gene TRBV30 combines with J gene TRBJ1-5, with D unresolved. Germline CDR1 GTSNPN, CDR2 SVGIG (reference sequence). V was shortened by 1 base and J by 0 bases, with 7 bases between the two germline ends. There are 14 residues in the CDR3. This chain's CDR3 is CAWSAPVSNQPQHF. In DNA form, the CDR3 reads TGTGCCTGGAGTGCCCCGGTTAGCAATCAGCCCCAGCATTTT.

This rearrangement joins TRBV10-1 to TRBJ1-2; TRBD1 matches 8 bases. CDR1 is WNHNN and CDR2 is SYGVQD in the germline V gene (reference sequence). This CDR3 is 14 amino acids long. V trimming: 3 bases; J trimming: 4 bases; junction bases outside the gene matches: 4. CDR3 sequence (DNA): TGCGCCAGCAGTGACAGGGGGCGAGGCTATGGCTACACCTTC. It yields the protein CASSDRGRGYGYTF.

The genes are TRBV6-5 and TRBJ1-1; D unresolved. This CDR3 region has 15 residues. Per germline, CDR1 MNHEY and CDR2 SVGAGI. The V gene lost 0 bases and the J gene lost 1 base, with 9 bases spanning the gap. This CDR3 reads CASSYSPVGNTEAFF. Here the CDR3 DNA reads TGTGCCAGCAGTTACTCACCGGTAGGGAACACTGAAGCTTTCTTT.

The chain recombines TRBV30 with TRBJ2-2; D might be TRBD1 (5 bases). This CDR3 contains 14 residues. V lost 0 bases and J lost 9, with 14 bases in between. The germline V gene encodes CDR1 GTSNPN and CDR2 SVGIG (reference sequence). CDR3 sequence reads: CAWSVWQGVRELFF. The CDR3 DNA is TGTGCCTGGAGTGTATGGCAGGGTGTCCGGGAGCTGTTTTTT.

The V and J genes are TRBV5-6 and TRBJ2-7; no definite D call. This CDR3 has 16 amino acids. CDR1 and CDR2 from the germline V gene are SGHDT and YYEEEE. V lost 2 bases and J lost 3, with 18 bases in between. The DNA of the CDR3 is TGTGCCAGCAGCTTTGAATCGGTAGAATTAAACTACGAGCAGTACTTC. Translated: CASSFESVELNYEQYF.

This chain uses TRBV28 with TRBJ1-5, with D possibly being TRBD1 (5 bases). Germline CDR1 reads MDHEN; CDR2 reads SYDVKM. V was cut by 1 base and J by 2 bases, with 12 bases left in between. The CDR3 totals 16 residues. This CDR3 is CASSLFAGTGNQPQHF. Written as DNA, the CDR3 is TGTGCCAGCAGTTTATTTGCAGGGACGGGCAATCAGCCCCAGCATTTT.

This clone was seen a handful of times. This chain links TRBV25-1 with TRBJ1-1; no definite D call. Germline V gene sequence: CDR1 MGHDK, CDR2 SYGVNS. The CDR3 extends over 13 amino acids. V was clipped by 6 bases and J by 8 bases, with 16 bases between them. DNA for the CDR3: TGTGCCAGCAGCCCGATGGGGTACAGAGAAGCTTTCTTT. Translating gives CASSPMGYREAFF. Complete variable domain (other parts from reference TRBV25-1 and TRBJ1-1): EADIYQTPRYLVIGTGKKITLECSQTMGHDKMYWYQQDPGMELHLIHYSYGVNSTEKGDLSSESTVSRIRTEHFPLTLESARPSHTSQYLCASSPMGYREAFFGQGTRLTVV.

The J gene is TRBJ1-1, the V gene TRBV30; no firm D call. Germline V gene data show CDR1 as GTSNPN and CDR2 as SVGIG (reference sequence). Trimming pared 3 bases from V and 7 bases from J, leaving 6 bases between. CDR3 length: 10 residues. CDR3 nucleotide sequence: TGTGCCTGGAGGCCCGTTGAAGCTTTCTTT. Translated, it gives CAWRPVEAFF.

The genes are TRBV15 and TRBJ2-1, with D uncertain. The CDR3 has 13 amino acids. Trimming stripped 0 bases from V and 5 bases from J, with 5 bases between. CDR1 is LNHNV and CDR2 is YYDKDF in the germline V gene (reference sequence). CDR3 in amino acids: CATSRDRDNEQFF. The CDR3 DNA reads as TGTGCCACCAGCAGAGATCGGGACAATGAGCAGTTCTTC.

The rearrangement joins TRBV15 to TRBJ1-5; D unclear. The CDR3 loop spans 15 amino acids. V dropped 2 bases and J dropped 4 bases, with 12 bases sitting between them. Per the germline V gene, CDR1 is LNHNV and CDR2 is YYDKDF (reference sequence). The CDR3 nucleotides read TGTGCCACCAGCAGATCGGGCGAAGGGAATCAGCCCCAGCATTTT. Translated, it gives CATSRSGEGNQPQHF.

This chain links TRBV7-9 with TRBJ2-7; maybe TRBD2 (5 bases). Per the germline V gene, CDR1 is SEHNR and CDR2 is FQNEAQ (reference sequence). The CDR3 sequence is 13 residues long. The V and J ends lost 1 base and 3 bases respectively, with 7 bases between them. CDR3 DNA: TGTGCCAGCAGCTTAGACGGGGTCTACGAGCAGTACTTC. As protein: CASSLDGVYEQYF.

The V call is TRBV24-1, the J call TRBJ2-3; 10 bases match TRBD1. Unmatched junction bases numbered 6, after V lost 5 bases and J lost 5 bases. This CDR3 contains 15 residues. Germline V gene sequence: CDR1 KGHDR, CDR2 SFDVKD. CDR3 residues: CATSGGTGAKDTQYF. The CDR3 bases are TGTGCCACCAGTGGAGGGACAGGGGCAAAAGATACGCAGTATTTT.

V is TRBV30 and J is TRBJ2-5, with D possibly matching TRBD1 (6 bases). The ends were cut back, 1 base at V and 5 bases at J, with 11 bases in the middle. Germline V gene data show CDR1 as GTSNPN and CDR2 as SVGIG (reference sequence). The CDR3 extends over 13 amino acids. CDR3 in DNA: TGTGCCTGGAGTGGAGGGGGACGGGAGACCCAGTACTTC. Protein product: CAWSGGGRETQYF. The full variable domain, in which reference TRBV30 and TRBJ2-5 provide the parts outside the CDR3, is SQTIHQWPATLVQPVGSPLSLECTVEGTSNPNLYWYRQAAGRGLQLLFYSVGIGQISSEVPQNLSASRPQDRQFILSSKKLLLSDSGFYLCAWSGGGRETQYFGPGTRLLVL.

V and J are TRBV12-3 or TRBV12-4 and TRBJ1-2; D call uncertain. V was clipped by 2 bases and J by 5 bases, with 0 bases between them. The CDR3 has 10 amino acids. CDR3 DNA: TGTGCCAGCAGTTTATATGGCTACACCTTC. Protein: CASSLYGYTF.

The chain employs TRBV19 and TRBJ1-1; the D is unclear. This CDR3 spans 14 amino acids. Deletions cut 5 bases from V and 1 base from J, with 11 bases between. CDR1 is LNHDA, CDR2 SQIVND, per germline (reference sequence). CDR3 in amino acids: CASSEPGRNTEAFF. The CDR3, as DNA: TGTGCCAGTAGTGAACCCGGACGGAACACTGAAGCTTTCTTT.